A selection of T cell receptor beta chains follows, all from one sample in a study of T cells after yellow fever vaccination. Each CDR3 protein is one row after TCRdb ran MiXCR on the 5' RACE reads. The sample consists of about 350,000 distinct CDR3 sequences, approximately 4% of them appearing once. This material consisted of PBMCs, taken 5 days after the yellow fever booster vaccination. Receptor source: a man aged 18 to 35 who received the YFV17D yellow fever vaccine. CDR3s include the opening cysteine and the closing phenylalanine or tryptophan. The D gene is left open where the match is weak. For some rows the clone size is stated as once, few or many, or as a class when expanded; others skip it.

-	many	TRBV6-5	TRBJ1-2	CASSHSGRGTNYGYTF	TGTGCCAGCAGCCACTCGGGGAGGGGAACTAACTATGGCTACACCTTC
TRBD1	few	TRBV9	TRBJ2-3	CASSVEGQGTDTQYF	TGTGCCAGCAGCGTAGAGGGACAGGGAACAGATACGCAGTATTTT
-	-	TRBV7-9	TRBJ2-1	CASSTATSEFF	TGTGCCAGCAGCACAGCCACGAGCGAGTTCTTC
-	-	TRBV6-5	TRBJ1-1	CASSYSPWKNTEAFF	TGTGCCAGCAGTTACTCGCCTTGGAAGAACACTGAAGCTTTCTTT
-	few	TRBV12-3/TRBV12-4	TRBJ1-5	CASSFSGGGQPQHF	TGTGCCAGCAGTTTCTCGGGGGGCGGTCAGCCCCAGCATTTT
TRBD1	-	TRBV2	TRBJ1-5	CASSEIGQDQPQHF	TGTGCCAGCAGTGAGATTGGACAGGATCAGCCCCAGCATTTT
-	few	TRBV20-1	TRBJ2-7	CSARPGHSSYEQYF	TGCAGTGCCAGACCGGGACATTCCTCCTACGAGCAGTACTTC
TRBD2	many	TRBV7-9	TRBJ2-1	CASSGGLAGATYNEQFF	TGTGCCAGCAGCGGGGGACTAGCGGGGGCCACCTACAATGAGCAGTTCTTC
-	many	TRBV7-2	TRBJ1-1	CASTPGREAFF	TGTGCCAGCACCCCCGGCAGAGAAGCTTTCTTT
TRBD1	-	TRBV7-9	TRBJ1-3	CASSLVAGGSGNTIYF	TGTGCCAGCAGCTTAGTTGCAGGGGGCTCTGGAAACACCATATATTTT
-	-	TRBV18	TRBJ2-7	CASSRTGLDEQYF	TGTGCCAGCTCACGTACAGGGCTCGACGAGCAGTACTTC
TRBD1	few	TRBV9	TRBJ1-6	CASSVRVGTENMPLHF	TGTGCCAGCAGCGTAAGAGTCGGGACAGAGAATATGCCCCTCCACTTT
-	few	TRBV5-1	TRBJ2-4	CASSLGGTGGKNIQYF	TGCGCCAGCAGCTTGGGCGGGACCGGTGGCAAAAACATTCAGTACTTC
-	few	TRBV7-9	TRBJ1-1	CASSFSGTLEVVF	TGTGCCAGCAGCTTTTCCGGGACACTGGAGGTTGTCTTT
-	-	TRBV19	TRBJ2-4	CASSDGAKNIQYF	TGTGCCAGTAGTGACGGAGCCAAAAACATTCAGTACTTC
TRBD1	-	TRBV10-3	TRBJ1-1	CAISAGTGATEAFF	TGTGCCATCAGCGCTGGGACAGGGGCTACTGAAGCTTTCTTT
TRBD1	-	TRBV5-4	TRBJ1-2	CASSLGDRGNGYTF	TGTGCCAGCAGCTTGGGGGACAGGGGAAATGGCTACACCTTC
TRBD2	few	TRBV20-1	TRBJ2-3	CSAPLAGGGTDTQYF	TGCAGTGCACCTCTAGCGGGGGGCGGCACAGATACGCAGTATTTT
TRBD2	-	TRBV20-1	TRBJ2-3	CSARDAGGLSSTDTQYF	TGCAGTGCTAGAGATGCGGGGGGACTTTCTAGCACAGATACGCAGTATTTT
-	-	TRBV9	TRBJ2-3	CASSVEWEEHTQYF	TGTGCCAGCAGCGTAGAGTGGGAGGAACATACGCAGTATTTT
-	few	TRBV20-1	TRBJ1-1	CSAREDGNTEAFF	TGCAGTGCTAGAGAGGACGGGAACACTGAAGCTTTCTTT
TRBD2	-	TRBV11-3	TRBJ2-3	CASSLEGGGASTDTQYF	TGTGCCAGCAGCTTAGAGGGCGGGGGAGCTAGCACAGATACGCAGTATTTT
TRBD1	few	TRBV12-3/TRBV12-4	TRBJ2-7	CASTLGGISYEQYF	TGTGCCAGCACTCTAGGGGGCATATCCTACGAGCAGTACTTC
-	many	TRBV6-2/TRBV6-3	TRBJ2-5	CASSYGWGQETQYF	TGTGCCAGCAGTTATGGATGGGGGCAAGAGACCCAGTACTTC
TRBD1	many	TRBV4-3	TRBJ2-3	CASSPTPGQGADTQYF	TGCGCCAGCAGCCCAACACCGGGACAGGGGGCAGATACGCAGTATTTT
-	many	TRBV27	TRBJ1-1	CASSLKGPPRVHF	TGTGCCAGCAGTCTAAAGGGCCCACCCCGGGTCCATTTT
-	many	TRBV29-1	TRBJ2-7	CSVERAFDEQYF	TGCAGCGTTGAGAGGGCTTTTGACGAGCAGTACTTC
-	-	TRBV5-1	TRBJ1-4	CASSLDPLGEKLFF	TGCGCCAGCAGCTTGGATCCCTTAGGGGAAAAACTGTTTTTT
TRBD2	few	TRBV7-3	TRBJ2-1	CASSLGAGVSNEQFF	TGTGCCAGCAGCTTAGGAGCGGGGGTTTCCAATGAGCAGTTCTTC
TRBD2	few	TRBV6-2/TRBV6-3	TRBJ2-5	CASSQPVTSPVETQYF	TGTGCCAGCAGTCAGCCCGTGACTAGCCCAGTTGAGACCCAGTACTTC
-	many	TRBV4-1	TRBJ2-5	CASSLYAGKETQYF	TGCGCCAGCAGCCTCTACGCGGGGAAAGAGACCCAGTACTTC
-	-	TRBV5-1	TRBJ2-3	CASSSRLGSTDTQYF	TGCGCCAGCAGCTCCCGACTAGGGAGCACAGATACGCAGTATTTT
TRBD2	-	TRBV6-5	TRBJ2-1	CASSLRGAYEQFF	TGTGCCAGCAGTTTGCGGGGGGCCTATGAGCAGTTCTTC
TRBD2	many	TRBV14	TRBJ2-1	CASRIAGGESHEQFF	TGTGCCAGCAGAATAGCGGGGGGGGAATCCCATGAGCAGTTCTTC
-	-	TRBV6-5	TRBJ1-3	CASSYSARGGNTIYF	TGTGCCAGCAGTTACTCGGCCAGGGGTGGAAACACCATATATTTT
-	few	TRBV20-1	TRBJ2-7	CSAARSPDSYEQYF	TGCAGTGCCGCCCGGTCCCCCGACTCCTACGAGCAGTACTTC
TRBD2	few	TRBV12-3/TRBV12-4	TRBJ2-7	CASSLTGAGGEQYF	TGTGCCAGCAGTTTAACGGGGGCGGGAGGCGAGCAGTACTTC
-	-	TRBV7-9	TRBJ2-7	CASSLSDSYEQYF	TGTGCCAGCAGCTTATCGGACTCCTACGAGCAGTACTTC
TRBD1	few	TRBV5-4	TRBJ1-4	CASRSTGGNEKLFF	TGTGCCAGCAGGTCGACAGGGGGTAATGAAAAACTGTTTTTT
-	many	TRBV20-1	TRBJ2-3	CSARDYGDTQYF	TGCAGTGCTAGAGATTACGGGGATACGCAGTATTTT
-	many	TRBV20-1	TRBJ2-3	CSARDDPGSTDTQYF	TGCAGTGCTAGAGATGATCCAGGGAGCACAGATACGCAGTATTTT
TRBD2	few	TRBV4-2	TRBJ2-2	CASSQLSGGNTGELFF	TGTGCCAGCAGCCAACTTAGCGGGGGTAACACCGGGGAGCTGTTTTTT
-	-	TRBV20-1	TRBJ2-3	CSARRLAPTDTQYF	TGCAGTGCTAGACGCCTAGCTCCCACAGATACGCAGTATTTT
-	many	TRBV20-1	TRBJ1-5	CSASKSNQPQHF	TGCAGTGCTAGTAAGAGCAATCAGCCCCAGCATTTT
-	many	TRBV11-2	TRBJ2-5	CASSFHLGGQETQYF	TGTGCCAGCAGCTTCCACCTGGGGGGGCAGGAGACCCAGTACTTC
-	many	TRBV5-1	TRBJ1-1	CASSLDRGPTEAFF	TGCGCCAGCAGCTTGGATCGGGGTCCCACTGAAGCTTTCTTT
TRBD1	few	TRBV20-1	TRBJ2-1	CSAGTGAREQFF	TGCAGTGCGGGGACAGGGGCGAGGGAGCAGTTCTTC
-	-	TRBV4-3	TRBJ1-1	CASSPRGTHTEAFF	TGCGCCAGCAGCCCGAGGGGTACTCACACTGAAGCTTTCTTT
-	few	TRBV13	TRBJ2-1	CASSPPGTFNEQFF	TGTGCCAGCAGCCCCCCCGGGACTTTCAATGAGCAGTTCTTC
TRBD1	-	TRBV10-1	TRBJ2-3	CASSGTGGGPDPQYF	TGCGCCAGCAGTGGGACAGGGGGCGGCCCAGATCCGCAGTATTTT
-	few	TRBV4-1	TRBJ1-5	CASSSTLSGQPQHF	TGCGCCAGCAGCTCCACACTAAGCGGTCAGCCCCAGCATTTT
TRBD1	many	TRBV12-3/TRBV12-4	TRBJ2-5	CASSFGQGIQETQYF	TGTGCCAGCAGCTTTGGACAGGGTATCCAAGAGACCCAGTACTTC
-	-	TRBV20-1	TRBJ2-3	CSARPFRDTDTQYF	TGCAGTGCTAGGCCTTTTAGGGACACAGATACGCAGTATTTT
TRBD1	many	TRBV7-3	TRBJ2-1	CASSGQGAYNEQFF	TGTGCCAGCAGTGGACAGGGAGCCTACAATGAGCAGTTCTTC
-	-	TRBV4-2	TRBJ2-4	CASSQGPATGRIQYF	TGTGCCAGCAGCCAAGGTCCTGCGACAGGTCGCATTCAGTACTTC
TRBD2	few	TRBV18	TRBJ2-7	CASSPRGLAVYEQYF	TGTGCCAGCTCACCAAGGGGACTAGCGGTCTACGAGCAGTACTTC
TRBD1	-	TRBV5-6	TRBJ1-3	CASSGRGFGNTIYF	TGTGCCAGCAGCGGCAGGGGGTTTGGAAACACCATATATTTT
-	-	TRBV7-2	TRBJ2-2	CASSKATNTGELFF	TGTGCCAGCAGCAAGGCGACGAACACCGGGGAGCTGTTTTTT
TRBD2	few	TRBV4-3	TRBJ2-5	CASSQASSGGLRETQYF	TGCGCCAGCAGCCAAGCTTCCAGCGGGGGGTTGCGGGAGACCCAGTACTTC
TRBD2	few	TRBV20-1	TRBJ2-3	CRVAGGSSIDTQYF	TGCAGGGTAGCGGGGGGTTCTTCTATCGATACGCAGTATTTT